The present T cell receptor beta chain was sequenced within a study of T cell responses to AZD1222 COVID-19 vaccine listed by TCRdb under 2021. Broadly, across the study: TCR sequencing covered 230 to 250 trial participants: 207 given two doses of AZD1222 and 26 given two doses of MenACWY control vaccine. Trial participants were enrolled by age into subgroups of 18-55, 56-69 and 70-plus years, and roughly 150, 30 and 60 TCR-sequenced participants, respectively, were included in these subgroups.

On the study overall, not on this receptor specifically: Participants were mostly white British, with more females than males. The authors suggested clonal diversity may have been underestimated. Reportedly, almost half of the unique spike-specific TCRs recognized epitopes lying outside the regions that are mutated in the B.1.351 and B.1.1.7 variants. The 56-69-year group was small, and its depth increase did not reach significance, likely because of low power. Because no samples from the day 14 peak response were available, repertoires could be characterized only after the peak T cell response. The whole spike protein was spanned by vaccine-associated CD4 TCRs, and dominant responses were seen in regions 160-218 and 743-854. Conclusions about previously exposed vaccinees are limited because only six or seven AZD1222 recipients were SARS-CoV-2 seropositive at baseline. After two AZD1222 doses, spike-specific TCR breadth and depth were significantly higher than at day 0 and than in MenACWY recipients.

Taken with the paper, the label for time point translates to: baseline before first vaccination. The treatment or condition label for this specimen denotes: meningococcal conjugate vaccine given as trial control. Vaccinee samples were obtained from the UK trials COV001 and COV002, which included a single-blind randomized controlled phase 2/3 trial of AZD1222 (ChAdOx1 nCoV-19) in healthy adults. For TCRbeta chain sequencing, PBMC samples from trial participants were taken at day 0 and at day 28 after the second dose. The germline V gene (reference sequence) sets CDR1 to GTSNPN and CDR2 to SVGIG. From the cysteine through the phenylalanine, the CDR3 covers 13 amino acids. Only the CDR3 DNA stays, 39 bases, in frame from base 1. Relative to germline, V is 2 bases shorter and J is 9 bases shorter, with 11 bases between their ends. The CDR3 regions of human TCRbeta chains were analyzed by immunosequencing. In the original analysis: Repertoire TCRs were matched against a reference library of SARS-CoV-2-specific TCRs generated with the MIRA antigen-specificity platform. Breadth was defined as the fraction of unique TCRs that were SARS-CoV-2-associated, and depth was defined as the fraction of total T cells that were SARS-CoV-2-associated. Using the MIRA data, each spike-specific TCR was assigned both to the spike region to which the TCR was reactive and to a CD4 or CD8 class. Log10-transformed breadth and depth values were compared by one-way ANOVA with Sidak's multiple comparisons tests. Sourced from immuneACCESS, this table was stored by TCRdb with only in-frame sequences that have V and J called. A share of the clones is absent; for the studies checked, an unresolved V gene accounts for under half, and the remainder has no known explanation. The V and J calls and clone size are taken from that table; D and trimming were inferred from the DNA. This sample comprises 130,000 or so clones, approximately 95% of them detected only once. The ten largest clones add up to over 0.9% of the sample.

With regard to this clone: Its antigen remains unidentified. There are no base qualities to consult, and no much larger clone falls within one base.

Sequencing was performed on peripheral blood, taken on day 0 of MenACWY control vaccination. The chain couples TRBV30 to TRBJ1-6, with the D gene call left open. The clonotype was recovered from an adult in good health. The sequenced DNA: TGTGCCTGGAGTTCGGGCCTGGGTTCACCCCTCCACTTT. Its translation is CAWSSGLGSPLHF.